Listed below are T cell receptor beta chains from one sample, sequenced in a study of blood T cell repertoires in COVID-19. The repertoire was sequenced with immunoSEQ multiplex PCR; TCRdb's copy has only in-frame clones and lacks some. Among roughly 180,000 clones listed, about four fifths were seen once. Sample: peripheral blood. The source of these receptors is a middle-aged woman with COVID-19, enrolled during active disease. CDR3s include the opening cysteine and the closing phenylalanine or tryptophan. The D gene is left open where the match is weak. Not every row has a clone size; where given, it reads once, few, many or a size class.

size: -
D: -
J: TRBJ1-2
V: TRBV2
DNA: TGTGCCAGCAGCTTCCCCGGTAGCTCCCTCGGCTACACCTTC
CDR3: CASSFPGSSLGYTF

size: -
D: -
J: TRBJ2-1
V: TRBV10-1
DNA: TGCGCCAGCAGTGAGTCTTACCGTACCTCCACAGAGCAGTTCTTC
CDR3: CASSESYRTSTEQFF

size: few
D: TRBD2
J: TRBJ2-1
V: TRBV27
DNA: TGTGCCAGCAGCCAGGGACTAGCGTCGGGTAATGAGCAGTTCTTC
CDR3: CASSQGLASGNEQFF

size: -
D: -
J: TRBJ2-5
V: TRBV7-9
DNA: TGTGCCAGCAGCCCAATCGACAGGCAAGAGACCCAGTACTTC
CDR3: CASSPIDRQETQYF

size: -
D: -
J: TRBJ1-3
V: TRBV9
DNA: TGTGCCAGCAGCTCGTCGGGTCGCTCTGGAAACACCATATATTTT
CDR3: CASSSSGRSGNTIYF

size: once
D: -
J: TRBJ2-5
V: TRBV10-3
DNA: TGTGCCATCAGTGACCACCTACGGGAGACCCAGTACTTC
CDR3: CAISDHLRETQYF

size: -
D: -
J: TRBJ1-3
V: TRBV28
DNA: TGTGCCAGCAGTTCACCTCGAGGTGGAGGGGCAGGAAACACCATATATTTT
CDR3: CASSSPRGGGAGNTIYF

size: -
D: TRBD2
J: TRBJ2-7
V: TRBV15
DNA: TGTGCCACCAGCAGAGATATATTAGTAGCGGGGACCTACGAGCAGTACTTC
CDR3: CATSRDILVAGTYEQYF

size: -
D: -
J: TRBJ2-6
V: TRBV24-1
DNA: TGTGCCACCAGTGATAGAGACAGCGTGTACTCTGGGGCCAACGTCCTGACTTTC
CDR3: CATSDRDSVYSGANVLTF

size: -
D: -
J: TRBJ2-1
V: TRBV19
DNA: TGTGCCAGTAGTATAGGACAGCTCAATGAGCAGTTCTTC
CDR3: CASSIGQLNEQFF

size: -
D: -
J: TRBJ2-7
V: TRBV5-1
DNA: TGCGCCAGCAGCGACATTTTCTCCTACGAGCAGTACTTC
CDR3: CASSDIFSYEQYF

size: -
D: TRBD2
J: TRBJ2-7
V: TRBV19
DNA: TGTGCCAGTAGTATTTCACTAGCGGGATCCTACGAGCAGTACTTC
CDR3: CASSISLAGSYEQYF

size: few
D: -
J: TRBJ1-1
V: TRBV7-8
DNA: TGTGCCAGCAGCCCACCATTCGGGGTTGGAGCTTTCTTT
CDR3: CASSPPFGVGAFF

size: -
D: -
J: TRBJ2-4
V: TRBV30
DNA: TGTGCCTGGATTGGCAGGGATAGAGACATTCAGTACTTC
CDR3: CAWIGRDRDIQYF

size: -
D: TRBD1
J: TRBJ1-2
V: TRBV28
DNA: TGTGCCAGCAGGACCCCCGGACAGGGACTGGCTAACTATGGCTACACCTTC
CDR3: CASRTPGQGLANYGYTF

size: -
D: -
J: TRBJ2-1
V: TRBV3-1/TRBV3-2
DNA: TGTGCCAGCAGCCTGGGGGCCAGCTCCTACAATGAGCAGTTCTTC
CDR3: CASSLGASSYNEQFF

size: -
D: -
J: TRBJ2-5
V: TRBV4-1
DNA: TGCGCCAGCAGCCAAGATAGTAGCAGTCCACAGACCCAGTACTTC
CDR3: CASSQDSSSPQTQYF

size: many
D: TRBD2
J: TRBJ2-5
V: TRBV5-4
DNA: TGTGCCAGCAGCTTTGGGACACGGGGGGGAGAGACCCAGTACTTC
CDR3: CASSFGTRGGETQYF

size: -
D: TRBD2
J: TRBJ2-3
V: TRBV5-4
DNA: TGTGCCAGCAGCTTTGATGGCGGGGGGGGAGATACGCAGTATTTT
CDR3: CASSFDGGGGDTQYF

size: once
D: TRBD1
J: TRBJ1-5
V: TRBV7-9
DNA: TGTGCCAGCAGTCCTGCCGGGACAGGGACTAGCAATCAGCCCCAGCATTTT
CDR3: CASSPAGTGTSNQPQHF

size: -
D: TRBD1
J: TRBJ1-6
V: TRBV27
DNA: TGTGCCAGCAGGGTGGGACAGACTAATTCACCCCTCCACTTT
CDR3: CASRVGQTNSPLHF

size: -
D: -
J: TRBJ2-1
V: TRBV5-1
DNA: TGCGCCAGCAGGCCCGGTGCCTCCTACAATGAGCAGTTCTTC
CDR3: CASRPGASYNEQFF

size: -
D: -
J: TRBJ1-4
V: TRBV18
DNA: TGTGCCAGCTCGTACAGGGTGAAGACTACTAATGAAAAACTGTTTTTT
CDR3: CASSYRVKTTNEKLFF

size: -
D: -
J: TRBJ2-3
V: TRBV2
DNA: TGTGCCAGCAGGCTAGCGCAAAACACAGATACGCAGTATTTT
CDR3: CASRLAQNTDTQYF

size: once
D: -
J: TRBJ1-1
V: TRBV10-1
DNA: TGCGCCAGCAGTGTAGGGGACACTGAAGCTTTCTTT
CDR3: CASSVGDTEAFF

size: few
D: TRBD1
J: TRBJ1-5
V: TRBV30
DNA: TGTGCCTGGAGTCCGGGACAGGGGGCGGCACAGCCCCAGCATTTT
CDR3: CAWSPGQGAAQPQHF

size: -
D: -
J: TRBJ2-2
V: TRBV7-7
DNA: TGTGCTAGCAGCAAAGGGCGGGTTGTGGACACCGGGGAGCTGTTTTTT
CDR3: CASSKGRVVDTGELFF

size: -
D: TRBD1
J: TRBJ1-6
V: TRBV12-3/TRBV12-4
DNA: TGTGCCAGCAGCCGTAGACAGGGGTCACCCCTCCACTTT
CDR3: CASSRRQGSPLHF

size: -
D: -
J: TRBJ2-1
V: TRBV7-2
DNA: TGTGCCAGCAGCTTGATGGGACTGGGGAGTGAGCAGTTCTTC
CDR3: CASSLMGLGSEQFF

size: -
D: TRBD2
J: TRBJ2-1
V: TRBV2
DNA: TGTGCCAGCAGGGCCGGGACTAGCAACAATGAGCAGTTCTTC
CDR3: CASRAGTSNNEQFF

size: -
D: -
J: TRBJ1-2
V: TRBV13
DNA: TGTGCCAGCAGCTCTTCAGACCGGGGGTCCCGTGGCTACACCTTC
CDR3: CASSSSDRGSRGYTF

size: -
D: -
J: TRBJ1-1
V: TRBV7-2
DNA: TGTGCCAGCAGCTTAGCGCAGCAGGGTATGAACACTGAAGCTTTCTTT
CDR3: CASSLAQQGMNTEAFF

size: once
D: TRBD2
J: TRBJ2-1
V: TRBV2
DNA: TGTGCCAGCAGGGGGACTAGCGGGACTGGGGAGCAGTTCTTC
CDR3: CASRGTSGTGEQFF

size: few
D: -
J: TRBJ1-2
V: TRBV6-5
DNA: TGTGCCAGCAGTTACACCCAGGGTGGCTACACCTTC
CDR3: CASSYTQGGYTF

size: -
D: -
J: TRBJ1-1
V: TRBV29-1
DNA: TGCAGCGTTGAAGTGAGGGCAGGCTGGAACACTGAAGCTTTCTTT
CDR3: CSVEVRAGWNTEAFF

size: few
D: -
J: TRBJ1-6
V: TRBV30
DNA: TGTGCCTGGAGCGGACTGCAAAATTCACCCCTCCACTTT
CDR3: CAWSGLQNSPLHF

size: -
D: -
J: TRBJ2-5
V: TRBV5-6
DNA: TGTGCCAGCAGCTTGCCGGCCCAGGGTGGGGAAGAGACCCAGTACTTC
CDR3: CASSLPAQGGEETQYF

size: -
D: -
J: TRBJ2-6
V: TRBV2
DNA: TGTGCCAGCAGTGTCCGCCGGGGGTTTGGGGCCAACGTCCTGACTTTC
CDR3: CASSVRRGFGANVLTF

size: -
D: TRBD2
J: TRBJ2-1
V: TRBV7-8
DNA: TGTGCCAGCAGCCCCCGACTAGCGGGGCTAGGTAGTGAGCAGTTCTTC
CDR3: CASSPRLAGLGSEQFF

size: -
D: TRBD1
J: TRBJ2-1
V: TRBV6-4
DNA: TGTGCCAGCAGTCCCTCGAGGGGCAGGGGGATACAGTTCTTC
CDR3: CASSPSRGRGIQFF

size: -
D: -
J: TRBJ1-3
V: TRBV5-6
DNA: TGTGCCAGCAGCTTGGATCCCGGGGGGACGATCTCTGGAAACACCATATATTTT
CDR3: CASSLDPGGTISGNTIYF

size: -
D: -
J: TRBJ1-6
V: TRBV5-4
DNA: TGTGCCAGCAGCCGACCCGAGGTTAATTCACCCCTCCACTTT
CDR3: CASSRPEVNSPLHF

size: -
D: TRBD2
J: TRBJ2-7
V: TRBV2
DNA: TGTGCCAGCAAGCTGCGCGCTACGGGAGGTTACGAGCAGTACTTC
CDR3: CASKLRATGGYEQYF

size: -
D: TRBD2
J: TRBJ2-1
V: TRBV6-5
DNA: TGTGCCAGCAGTTCGCCGGGGGGGCCTAAGAATGAGCAGTTCTTC
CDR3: CASSSPGGPKNEQFF

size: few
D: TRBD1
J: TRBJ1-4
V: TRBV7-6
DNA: TGTGCCAGCAGCCCCCATGGACAGGGTACTAATGAAAAACTGTTTTTT
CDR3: CASSPHGQGTNEKLFF

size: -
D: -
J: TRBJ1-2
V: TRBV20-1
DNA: TGCAGTGCGCCTGGGGCCGGGGGCTACACCTTC
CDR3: CSAPGAGGYTF

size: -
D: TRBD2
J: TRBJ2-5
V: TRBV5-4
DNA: TGTGCCAGCAGACCCGGCGGGGGGGCGAGAGAGACCCAGTACTTC
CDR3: CASRPGGGARETQYF

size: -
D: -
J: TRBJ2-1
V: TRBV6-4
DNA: TGTGCCAGCAGTGTAAGCGGCTCCTACAATGAGCAGTTCTTC
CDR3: CASSVSGSYNEQFF

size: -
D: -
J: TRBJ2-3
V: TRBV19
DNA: TGTGCCAGTAGTATCCCCAGGGTCACGGGCTTCCGCGAAGATACGCAGTATTTT
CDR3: CASSIPRVTGFREDTQYF

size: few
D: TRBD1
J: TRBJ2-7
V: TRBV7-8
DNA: TGTGCCAGCAGCTTAGGGACAGGTGCGGCCGAGCAGTACTTC
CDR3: CASSLGTGAAEQYF

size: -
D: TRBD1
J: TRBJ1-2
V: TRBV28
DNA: TGTGCCAGCACCGTGTTAGGGACAGGGGGAAAGTATGGCTACACCTTC
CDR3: CASTVLGTGGKYGYTF

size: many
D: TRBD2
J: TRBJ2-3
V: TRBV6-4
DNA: TGTGCCAGCAGTGAAGCTAGCGGAACAGATACGCAGTATTTT
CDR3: CASSEASGTDTQYF

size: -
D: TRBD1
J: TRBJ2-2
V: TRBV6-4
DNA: TGTGCCAGCAGTCACAGGGGTTACACCGGGGAGCTGTTTTTT
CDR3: CASSHRGYTGELFF

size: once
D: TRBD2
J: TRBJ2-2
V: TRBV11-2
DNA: TGTGCCAGCAGCTTCTCCGGGACTAGACGCACCGGGGAGCTGTTTTTT
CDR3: CASSFSGTRRTGELFF

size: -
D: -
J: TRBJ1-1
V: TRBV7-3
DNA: TGTGCCAGCAGCATGGACGGGAGCAACACTGAAGCTTTCTTT
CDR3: CASSMDGSNTEAFF